The clone carrying this TCR beta chain showed up just a few times. Its antigen is not known. Germline CDR1 ENHRY, CDR2 SYGVKD. Unmatched junction bases numbered 7, after V lost 6 bases and J lost 4 bases. There are 15 residues in the CDR3. This entry belongs to a study of memory CD4+ T cells and cytomegalovirus serostatus. Study-level findings and limits: CD4+ memory repertoires contained 67 of 164 reported CMV TCRbeta sequences.

TCRdb's table, derived via immunoSEQ multiplex PCR, lists solely in-frame clones and lacks some. Here the sample spans under 75,000 clones, about three quarters being singletons. Single viable CD3+CD4+CD8-CD45RO+ cells were sorted as the memory CD4+ T cells. The sequence came from an adult in good health and CMV-seronegative. Some clones in this sample may be carry-over from other donors' samples. The sequenced sample consisted of memory CD4+ T cells from blood. This chain uses TRBV10-3 with TRBJ1-3; 9 nucleotides align to TRBD1. The CDR3 region is CAISEQGARGNTIYF. CDR3 nucleotide sequence: TGTGCCATCAGCGAACAGGGGGCTCGGGGAAACACCATATATTTT.